This T cell receptor (beta chain) is from a study of cytomegalovirus exposure and HLA in healthy donors. Study-wide points: A list of 150 to 200 TCR beta chains associated with cytomegalovirus was given.

Germline V lookup: CDR1 SGHDT, CDR2 YYEEEE. The CDR3 is made up of 13 amino acids. The J segment lost 8 bases and the V segment lost 2 bases, leaving 6 bases of the junction unmatched. A word on this clone: The target antigen is unknown.

The validation cohort, a group of over a hundred subjects, included the donors and was separate from the approximately 700-subject first cohort. Libraries were prepared by immunoSEQ multiplex PCR; TCRdb keeps only in-frame clonotypes and omits some of them. The data hold 300,000 or so clones, with nearly 90% observed a single time. Sequenced sample: PBMCs. This clonotype originated in a man aged 25-45 years in good health and CMV-seronegative. The genes are TRBV5-6 and TRBJ1-1; 7 bases map to TRBD1. The CDR3 DNA sequence: TGTGCCAGCAGCTTCCGGGACAGAGCAGAAGCTTTCTTT. Translated: CASSFRDRAEAFF.